These 22 T cell receptor beta chains share one sample of origin, sequenced in a study of T-cell memory formation after mild COVID-19. TCRdb processed the 5' RACE reads anew with MiXCR; each CDR3 protein has one entry. The sample holds roughly 340,000 distinct CDR3 sequences; around 20% are singletons and the top ten take around 23%. Sample: PBMCs or a T cell subset sorted from them (not recorded which). Source of these receptors: a man aged 18 to 29 who had mild COVID-19 (a few samples of this study predate the infection). Cell type and time point are not known.

The CDR3 loop is CASSIGQGIRYEQYF. The CDR3 nucleotides are TGTGCCAGTAGTATCGGACAGGGGATCAGATACGAGCAGTACTTC. The rearrangement uses TRBV19 and TRBJ2-7; 9 bases map to TRBD1. CDR3 length: 15 amino acids. Germline trimming cut 3 bases from V and 4 bases from J; bases unmatched to any gene: 7. Germline V gene lookup returns CDR1 LNHDA and CDR2 SQIVND (reference sequence).

This chain connects TRBV7-8 to TRBJ1-2, with 7 positions matching TRBD1. The CDR3 covers 13 residues. The trim removed 3 bases at V and 9 bases at J, leaving 7 bases unmatched. CDR1 SGHVS and CDR2 FQNEAQ come from the germline V gene. The CDR3: CASSFTGANSYTF. CDR3 bases: TGTGCCAGCAGCTTTACAGGGGCTAACAGCTACACCTTC.

The chain combines TRBV5-1 with TRBJ2-7, with 10 bases matching TRBD2. Per germline, CDR1 SGHRS and CDR2 YFSETQ. V shed 3 bases and J 1 base; nucleotides not matched to a gene: 7. The CDR3 runs 16 residues. CDR3 nucleotides: TGCGCCAGCAGCTCGGGTAGCGGGGGGCCTTCCTACGAGCAGTACTTC. Amino acids: CASSSGSGGPSYEQYF. The full variable domain, completed using reference TRBV5-1 and TRBJ2-7, is KAGVTQTPRYLIKTRGQQVTLSCSPISGHRSVSWYQQTPGQGLQFLFEYFSETQRNKGNFPGRFSGRQFSNSRSEMNVSTLELGDSALYLCASSSGSGGPSYEQYFGPGTRLTVT.

The chain recombines TRBV21-1 with TRBJ2-7. TRBV21-1 is labeled a pseudogene. The CDR3 loop spans 10 amino acids. CDR3 protein: CASDLREQYV. The CDR3 DNA is TGTGCCAGCGACCTTCGGGAGCAGTACGTC.

This clonotype was recorded a few times. The chain has TRBV5-1 and TRBJ2-3; D may be TRBD1 or TRBD2 (5 bases each). The germline CDR1 and CDR2 sequences are SGHRS and YFSETQ. There are 14 residues in the CDR3. Trimming removed 1 base from V and 4 bases from J, with 10 bases in between. The CDR3 bases are TGCGCCAGCAGCTTGAGTCGAGGGGCAGATACGCAGTATTTT. Its protein is CASSLSRGADTQYF.

DNA of the CDR3: TGCGCCAGCAGCGCCAGGGCAGGGGTGGGGACTGAAGCTTTCTTT. Its translation is CASSARAGVGTEAFF. The chain joins TRBV5-1 to TRBJ1-1; TRBD1 is a possible D gene (6 bases). The CDR3 runs to 15 residues. Germline V gene sequence: CDR1 SGHRS, CDR2 YFSETQ. Trimming cost V 4 bases and J 5 bases, with 18 bases left between them.

This clonotype was detected a few times. The rearrangement joins TRBV19 to TRBJ2-2; TRBD2 might be the D (5 bases). V was pared by 6 bases and J by 4 bases, with 9 bases between. The CDR3 contains 13 residues. Germline loops: CDR1 LNHDA, CDR2 SQIVND (reference sequence). Here the CDR3 DNA reads TGTGCCAGTAGCGGACTGTTCACCGGGGAGCTGTTTTTT. Protein: CASSGLFTGELFF.

CDR3 sequence: CASSFPRGQETQYF. The CDR3 bases are TGTGCCAGCAGTTTTCCCAGGGGACAAGAGACCCAGTACTTC. This chain uses TRBV12-3 or TRBV12-4 with TRBJ2-5; D is possibly TRBD1 (6 bases). The length of the CDR3 is 14 residues. Trimming pared 3 bases from V and 2 bases from J, leaving 10 bases between.

The V call is TRBV30, the J call TRBJ2-1, with TRBD2 as a possible D gene (5 bases). This CDR3 region has 12 residues. Looked up from germline, CDR1 is GTSNPN and CDR2 is SVGIG (reference sequence). CDR3 nucleotide sequence: TGTGTCGCGACCCCCGGCGCGGGTGAGCAGTTCTTC. Protein sequence: CVATPGAGEQFF. The whole variable domain, filled in from reference TRBV30 and TRBJ2-1, reads SQTIHQWPATLVQPVGSPLSLECTVEGTSNPNLYWYRQAAGRGLQLLFYSVGIGQISSEVPQNLSASRPQDRQFILSSKKLLLSDSGFYLCVATPGAGEQFFGPGTRLTVL.

The V and J genes are TRBV6-5 and TRBJ2-7; 8 nucleotides match TRBD1. The ends lost 6 bases at V and 2 bases at J; junction bases unmatched: 9. There are 15 residues in the CDR3. Germline lookup yields CDR1 MNHEY and CDR2 SVGAGI. The CDR3 loop is CASSYHTGGPYEQYF. The CDR3 region has the DNA TGTGCCAGCAGCTACCATACAGGGGGACCCTACGAGCAGTACTTC.

The V gene is TRBV2, the J gene TRBJ2-1; D is ambiguous. Looked up from germline, CDR1 is SNHLY and CDR2 is FYNNEI. The CDR3 has 10 residues. V was shortened by 4 bases and J by 10 bases, with 5 bases between the two germline ends. In DNA form, the CDR3 reads TGTGCCAGCAGTGTTGAAGAGCAGTTCTTC. It specifies CASSVEEQFF.

The chain couples TRBV29-1 to TRBJ1-1, with D unresolved. Trimming stripped 0 bases from V and 5 bases from J, with 10 bases between. CDR1 SQVTM and CDR2 ANQGSEA come from the germline V gene. This CDR3 has 13 residues. CDR3 residues: CSVEDLLLTEAFF. Written as DNA, the CDR3 is TGCAGCGTTGAAGACCTTCTGTTAACTGAAGCTTTCTTT.

This clonotype has a handful of counts. The chain combines TRBV6-5 with TRBJ2-3, with 9 bases that match TRBD2. The trim removed 6 bases at V and 2 bases at J, leaving 6 bases unmatched. The germline V gene encodes CDR1 MNHEY and CDR2 SVGAGI. CDR3 length equals 15 residues. CDR3 region: CASRKSGGFTDTQYF. CDR3 DNA sequence: TGTGCCAGCAGGAAAAGCGGGGGGTTCACAGATACGCAGTATTTT.

The rearrangement uses TRBV6-6 and TRBJ2-2; TRBD1 agrees at 10 bases. The CDR3 spans 15 residues. V lost 5 bases, J lost 5 bases, and 5 bases stayed unmatched. In germline, CDR1 is MNHNY, CDR2 SVGAGI (reference sequence). The CDR3 region has the DNA TGTGCCAGCAGTGACAGGGGACAGGGGACCGGGGAGCTGTTTTTT. Residues: CASSDRGQGTGELFF.

The chain uses TRBV5-1 and TRBJ1-2; 9 bases fit TRBD1. The germline gives CDR1 SGHRS, CDR2 YFSETQ. The CDR3 extends over 14 amino acids. V shed 4 bases and J 8 bases; nucleotides not matched to a gene: 9. In DNA form, the CDR3 reads TGCGCCAGCAGCCCGGGACAGGGACCCTGGGGCTACACCTTC. This gives the protein CASSPGQGPWGYTF.

The genes are TRBV5-1 and TRBJ2-1; D might be TRBD1 (5 bases). Looked up from germline, CDR1 is SGHRS and CDR2 is YFSETQ. The germline V and J ends were trimmed by 0 bases and 9 bases, with 16 bases remaining between them. The CDR3 sequence is 15 residues long. The CDR3 bases are TGCGCCAGCAGCTTGGAATCAGGGTCTTTCGGTGAGCAGTTCTTC. This codes for CASSLESGSFGEQFF.

The chain uses TRBV5-1 and TRBJ1-2; D ambiguous. With 7 bases removed from V and 3 bases from J, the gap between germline ends came to 7 bases. The CDR3 sequence is 11 residues long. CDR1 and CDR2 from the germline V gene are SGHRS and YFSETQ. Written as DNA, the CDR3 is TGCGCCAGCTCCGAGGACTATGGCTACACCTTC. Translation gives CASSEDYGYTF.

The gene calls are TRBV7-2 and TRBJ2-2, with 8 bases identical to TRBD1. V gave up 1 base and J gave up 5 bases; unmatched junction bases: 6. The germline V gene encodes CDR1 SGHTA and CDR2 FQGNSA. The CDR3 runs 16 residues. CDR3 DNA sequence: TGTGCCAGCAGCTTAGGGTGGACAGGGTTAACCGGGGAGCTGTTTTTT. As protein: CASSLGWTGLTGELFF.

The chain uses TRBV12-3 or TRBV12-4 and TRBJ1-5; D not resolved. The CDR3 loop spans 13 amino acids. Trimming took off 5 bases at V and 3 bases at J, with 8 bases between the two ends. The CDR3 DNA reads TGTGCCAGCAGTGCAGGCTACAATCAGCCCCAGCATTTT. Its translation: CASSAGYNQPQHF.

This clonotype has a count of ten or more. The chain uses TRBV6-5 and TRBJ2-1; 7 nucleotides agree with TRBD2. After removal of 5 bases from V and 9 bases from J, the junction contained 1 base not matched to a gene. The CDR3 is 11 residues long. Germline V gene sequence: CDR1 MNHEY, CDR2 SVGAGI. The CDR3 region is CASSPGGEQFF. Here the CDR3 DNA reads TGTGCCAGCAGTCCGGGAGGTGAGCAGTTCTTC.

In this sample, this clonotype turned up a few times. The V gene is TRBV4-2, the J gene TRBJ2-6; D is perhaps TRBD1 or TRBD2 (6 bases each). Germline CDR1 LGHNA, CDR2 YNFKEQ. V lost 0 bases and J lost 0, with 21 bases in between. The CDR3 consists of 21 residues. This chain's CDR3 is CASSQDRPGRGVSSGANVLTF. Here the CDR3 DNA reads TGTGCCAGCAGCCAAGATCGCCCGGGAAGGGGGGTGTCCTCTGGGGCCAACGTCCTGACTTTC.

The CDR3 is CATSRDRVLFSYEQYV. The CDR3 bases are TGTGCCACCAGCAGGGACAGGGTCCTTTTCTCCTACGAGCAGTACGTC. This rearrangement joins TRBV15 to TRBJ2-7, with 8 bases fitting TRBD1. The CDR3 spans 16 residues. Trimming removed 3 bases from V and 0 bases from J; junction bases left unmatched: 7. The germline V gene has CDR1 LNHNV and CDR2 YYDKDF (reference sequence).